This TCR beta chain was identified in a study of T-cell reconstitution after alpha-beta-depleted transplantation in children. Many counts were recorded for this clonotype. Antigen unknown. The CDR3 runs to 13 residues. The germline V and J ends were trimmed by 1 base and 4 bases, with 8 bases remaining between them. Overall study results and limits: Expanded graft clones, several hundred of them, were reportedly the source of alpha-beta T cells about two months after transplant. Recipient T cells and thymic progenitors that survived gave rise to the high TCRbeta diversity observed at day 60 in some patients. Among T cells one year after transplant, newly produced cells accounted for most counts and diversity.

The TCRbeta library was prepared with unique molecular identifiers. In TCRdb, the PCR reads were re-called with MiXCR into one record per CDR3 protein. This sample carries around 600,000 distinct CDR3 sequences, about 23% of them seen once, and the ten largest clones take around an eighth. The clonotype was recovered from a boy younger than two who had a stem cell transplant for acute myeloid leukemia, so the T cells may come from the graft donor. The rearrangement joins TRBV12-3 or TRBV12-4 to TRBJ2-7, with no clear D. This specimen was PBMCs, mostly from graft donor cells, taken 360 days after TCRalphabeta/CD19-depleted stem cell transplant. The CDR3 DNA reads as TGTGCCAGCAGTTTAGGCAGCGCATACGAGCAGTACTTC. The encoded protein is CASSLGSAYEQYF.